Listed below are T cell receptor beta chains from one sample, sequenced in a study of T cells after yellow fever vaccination. TCRdb ran MiXCR on the 5' RACE reads and lists one entry per CDR3 protein. The sample consists of 500,000 to 650,000 distinct CDR3 sequences, 9% to 15% of them appearing once. Here the sequenced sample was PBMCs, taken on the day of the yellow fever booster vaccination. These receptors were obtained from a man aged 25 to 45 who received the YFV17D yellow fever vaccine. Each CDR3 is given with its conserved first and last residue. The order of the fields is clone size, V gene, J gene, D gene, CDR3 DNA, CDR3 protein. D genes are given only for firm matches. Where a row states a size, it is once, few, many or the class of an expanded clone; other rows omit it.

clone_size: NA; v_call: TRBV5-1; j_call: TRBJ2-3; d_call: TRBD2; cdr3_nt: TGCGCCAGCAGCGGTGGTAGCGGGAGTCGCGGGGATACGCAGTATTTT; cdr3_aa: CASSGGSGSRGDTQYF
clone_size: NA; v_call: TRBV24-1; j_call: TRBJ2-3; d_call: TRBD1; cdr3_nt: TGTGCCACCAGTGATTTTGAGGGACAGTCCACAGATACGCAGTATTTT; cdr3_aa: CATSDFEGQSTDTQYF
clone_size: few; v_call: TRBV20-1; j_call: TRBJ2-1; d_call: NA; cdr3_nt: TGCAGTGCTAGAGATGGAAGAACAGGGAAACTCGGCTCCTACAATGAGCAGTTCTTC; cdr3_aa: CSARDGRTGKLGSYNEQFF
clone_size: NA; v_call: TRBV7-7; j_call: TRBJ2-5; d_call: NA; cdr3_nt: TGTGCCAGCAGCTCCCGGGGCATAGGTCTCGGGACCCAGTACTTC; cdr3_aa: CASSSRGIGLGTQYF
clone_size: NA; v_call: TRBV11-2; j_call: TRBJ2-7; d_call: TRBD2; cdr3_nt: TGTGCCAGCAGCTTCCCAACCCAGGGTATAGCGGGAATCAACGAGCAGTACTTC; cdr3_aa: CASSFPTQGIAGINEQYF
clone_size: many; v_call: TRBV7-2; j_call: TRBJ2-3; d_call: TRBD2; cdr3_nt: TGTGCCAGCAGCGGAACCCCTCCGGGACTAGCGGGGGGGCGGGATACGCAGTATTTT; cdr3_aa: CASSGTPPGLAGGRDTQYF
clone_size: many; v_call: TRBV18; j_call: TRBJ1-4; d_call: TRBD1; cdr3_nt: TGTGCCAGCTCAGCACAACAGGGGGTGGATGAAAAACTGTTTTTT; cdr3_aa: CASSAQQGVDEKLFF
clone_size: few; v_call: TRBV6-6; j_call: TRBJ2-1; d_call: NA; cdr3_nt: TGTGCCAGCAGTTATGAGCCGAAAGAGCAGTTCTTC; cdr3_aa: CASSYEPKEQFF
clone_size: NA; v_call: TRBV20-1; j_call: TRBJ1-2; d_call: NA; cdr3_nt: TGCAGTGCTAGAGATAGTCCAGGAGGAAACTATGGCTACACCTTC; cdr3_aa: CSARDSPGGNYGYTF
clone_size: many; v_call: TRBV6-2/TRBV6-3; j_call: TRBJ2-1; d_call: TRBD2; cdr3_nt: TGTGCCAGCAGTCGTGCTAGCGGACTTTACAATGAGCAGTTCTTC; cdr3_aa: CASSRASGLYNEQFF
clone_size: few; v_call: TRBV20-1; j_call: TRBJ2-1; d_call: TRBD1; cdr3_nt: TGCAGTGCTAGACAGGGGGCTAAGGCCTACAATGAGCAGTTCTTC; cdr3_aa: CSARQGAKAYNEQFF
clone_size: many; v_call: TRBV12-3/TRBV12-4; j_call: TRBJ2-5; d_call: NA; cdr3_nt: TGTGCCACCCGGAAATTCGGAGAGACCCAGTACTTC; cdr3_aa: CATRKFGETQYF
clone_size: NA; v_call: TRBV5-1; j_call: TRBJ2-5; d_call: TRBD2; cdr3_nt: TGCGCCAGCAGCTCGGGCCAGGGACTAGCTGGAGAGACCCAGTACTTC; cdr3_aa: CASSSGQGLAGETQYF